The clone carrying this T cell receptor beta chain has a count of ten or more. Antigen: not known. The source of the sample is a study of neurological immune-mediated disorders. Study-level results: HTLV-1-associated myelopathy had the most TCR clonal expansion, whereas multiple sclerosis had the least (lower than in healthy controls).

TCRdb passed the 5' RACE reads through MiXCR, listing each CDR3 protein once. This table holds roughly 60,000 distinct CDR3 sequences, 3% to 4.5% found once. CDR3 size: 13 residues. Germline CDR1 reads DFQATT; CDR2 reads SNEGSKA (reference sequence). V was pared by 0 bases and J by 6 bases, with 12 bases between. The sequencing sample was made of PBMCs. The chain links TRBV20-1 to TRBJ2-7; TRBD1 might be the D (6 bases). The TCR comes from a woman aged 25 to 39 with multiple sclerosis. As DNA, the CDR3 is TGCAGTGCTAGAGAACAGGGTTGGGGCGAGCAGTACTTC. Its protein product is CSAREQGWGEQYF.